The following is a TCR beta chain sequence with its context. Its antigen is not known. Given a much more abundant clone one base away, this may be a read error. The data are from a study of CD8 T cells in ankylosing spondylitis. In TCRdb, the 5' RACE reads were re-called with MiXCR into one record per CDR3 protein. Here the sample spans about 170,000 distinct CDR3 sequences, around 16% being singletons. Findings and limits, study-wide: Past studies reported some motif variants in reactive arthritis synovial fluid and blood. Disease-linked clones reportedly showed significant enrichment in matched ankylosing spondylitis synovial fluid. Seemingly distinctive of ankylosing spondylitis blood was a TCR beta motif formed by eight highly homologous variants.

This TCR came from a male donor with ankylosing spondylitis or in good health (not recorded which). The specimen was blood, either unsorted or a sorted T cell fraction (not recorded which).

The CDR3 protein is CANSPPVGTSNEQFF. The CDR3 coding sequence is TGTGCCAACTCACCACCGGTCGGGACTAGCAATGAGCAGTTCTTC. The chain combines TRBV18 with TRBJ2-1, with 8 positions matching TRBD2. This CDR3 is 15 amino acids long. Germline lookup yields CDR1 KGHSH and CDR2 LQKENI.